These T cell receptor beta chains were read from a single sample in a study of vaccination effects on CD4 cells after COVID-19. Their antigens remain unidentified. Clones were read by immunoSEQ multiplex PCR, and TCRdb kept only the in-frame ones, dropping some. This sample yields about 70,000 clones, of which around 80% are seen a single time; roughly an eighth belongs to the top ten. The sample consisted of CD4+ T cells from PBMCs cultured with SARS-CoV-2 spike peptides, taken before COVID-19 vaccination. The receptors stem from a human donor who received a COVID-19 vaccine. CDR3s leave out the opening cysteine and the closing phenylalanine or tryptophan. A D gene is named only where the DNA matches it firmly. Only part of the rows carry a size: once, few, many, or a class if the clone is expanded.

abundance	d_gene	j_gene	v_gene	CDR3aa
few	.	TRBJ1-3	TRBV7-8	ASSLAAWGAGNTKY
.	TRBD1	TRBJ1-2	TRBV6-5	ASSLGNRGINYGYT
.	.	TRBJ1-4	TRBV7-2	ASSPSNLANEKLF
.	TRBD2	TRBJ2-3	TRBV7-3	ASSLRGTSGGASDTQY
.	.	TRBJ2-5	TRBV29-1	SVNQSETQY
.	TRBD1	TRBJ2-3	TRBV7-2	ASSPNVGQRHNTQY
.	.	TRBJ1-5	TRBV19	ARVFTAGNQPQH
.	.	TRBJ1-1	TRBV5-1	ASAWGGGENTEAF
.	.	TRBJ2-1	TRBV9	ASSVAPSNEQF
.	.	TRBJ2-2	TRBV2	ATGRRGDTGELF
.	.	TRBJ1-5	TRBV28	ASSLYGNQPQH
.	TRBD1	TRBJ1-5	TRBV2	ASTPGQPSNQPQH
.	.	TRBJ2-1	TRBV5-4	ASSLLRGPHNEQF
.	.	TRBJ2-2	TRBV7-3	ASSLLSPGELF
.	TRBD1	TRBJ1-1	TRBV7-8	ASSLAYRGTEAF
.	.	TRBJ1-4	TRBV19	ASGDSRGSANEKLF
.	TRBD1	TRBJ1-2	TRBV3-1/TRBV3-2	ASSQDAPDRGDGYT
.	TRBD2	TRBJ2-5	TRBV9	ASSVAGGQETQY
.	TRBD1	TRBJ1-1	TRBV2	ASISGGVGMNTEAF
.	TRBD2	TRBJ2-1	TRBV24-1	ATSDSLAGSYNEQF
.	TRBD1	TRBJ1-1	TRBV25-1	ASSPSGAGGAF
.	TRBD2	TRBJ2-3	TRBV7-6	ASSKGLAGGASTDTQY
.	.	TRBJ2-3	TRBV5-1	ASSPLSTFTDTQY
.	TRBD1	TRBJ1-1	TRBV10-3	AISEPGQANTEAF
.	.	TRBJ1-5	TRBV6-6	ASSYSGSNQPQH
.	TRBD1	TRBJ2-1	TRBV14	ASSPLGQGPYTDEQF
.	.	TRBJ1-2	TRBV19	ASSIDGYYGYT
.	.	TRBJ1-6	TRBV9	ASSARASPGNSPLH
.	.	TRBJ1-1	TRBV19	ASRDGDLGMNTEAF
.	TRBD2	TRBJ2-3	TRBV10-3	AISETSGGLSTDTQY
.	TRBD1	TRBJ1-2	TRBV30	AWSWGRGNGYT
.	.	TRBJ1-4	TRBV7-2	ASSLNRAEKLF
.	.	TRBJ1-4	TRBV7-2	ASSLRGVNEKLF
once	TRBD2	TRBJ2-3	TRBV5-1	ASSPGLSTDTQY
once	.	TRBJ1-4	TRBV15	ATSRDSYREGDEKLF
.	.	TRBJ1-1	TRBV7-3	ASSFSGPGGTEAF
.	.	TRBJ1-4	TRBV11-2	ASSGSRISPVVLF
.	.	TRBJ2-5	TRBV20-1	SGEGGETQY
.	.	TRBJ2-5	TRBV12-5	ASGLLQGTQY
.	.	TRBJ2-3	TRBV2	ASSPLLDSVLTGGTDTQY
.	TRBD2	TRBJ2-3	TRBV19	ASSIDLAGGITDTQY
few	.	TRBJ1-3	TRBV5-6	ASSVGSGNTIY
.	TRBD1	TRBJ2-2	TRBV5-8	ASSLVQGARSTGELF